This section outlines one T cell receptor (beta chain) sequence together with its context. How the authors handled the data: Estimation of nucleated cell counts relied on the amplification of reference gene primers. TCRdb keeps only in-frame clones here, not all; method: immunoSEQ multiplex PCR. For V, J and clone size, that table is used; D and trimming come from the DNA. This sample has approximately 170,000 clones; roughly 80% occur once, and the top ten carry 6.5% to 8.5%. The source of the sample is a study of blood T cell repertoires in COVID-19. About the research overall: Samples representing acute and convalescent COVID-19 were sourced from the United States, Italy and Spain. Nucleic acid was either cDNA or gDNA, and it came from T cells, B-cell-depleted T cells, or PBMCs.

Seattle enrolled patients during active infection and tracked them longitudinally. This receptor was obtained from a woman aged 65 to 85 with COVID-19, enrolled during active disease. Source material: peripheral blood.

CDR3 DNA: TGTGCCAGTAGTCTTACAGGCCTTACTAACTATGGCTACACCTTC. Its protein product is CASSLTGLTNYGYTF. This rearrangement joins TRBV19 to TRBJ1-2, with D perhaps TRBD1 (5 bases). The V end lost 5 bases, the J end lost 0 bases, and 13 bases lay between the germline ends. The CDR3 loop spans 15 amino acids. Germline CDR1 and CDR2: LNHDA and SQIVND (reference sequence).